These 27 T cell receptor beta chains originate from one sample sequenced in a study of T cells in Graves' hyperthyroidism and ophthalmopathy. From RNA transcripts, TCR beta CDR3 regions were amplified. HTBI primers drove first-round RT-PCR of the TCR CDR3. Each CDR3 protein gets one entry after TCRdb re-called the multiplex PCR reads with MiXCR. Of 640,000 or so distinct CDR3 sequences listed, approximately 15% are singletons. The sample taken for sequencing was blood. These receptors all stem from a woman under 30 with Graves' ophthalmopathy.

At least ten counts were recorded for this clonotype. The chain employs TRBV12-3 or TRBV12-4 and TRBJ2-5; no reliable D call. The length of the CDR3 is 14 residues. The V gene lost 5 bases and the J gene lost 5 bases, with 15 bases spanning the gap. CDR3 coding DNA: TGTGCCAGCAGTCCCCCTACACCGAGGGAGACCCAGTACTTC. Its translation: CASSPPTPRETQYF.

Of note for this clonotype: This may be a read error: a much more frequent sequence differs by one nucleotide. V is TRBV7-9 and J is TRBJ1-2, with 10 bases identical to TRBD1. Trimming at V came to 5 bases and at J to 4 bases, leaving 7 bases not matched to a gene. The length of the CDR3 is 15 residues. The germline CDR1 and CDR2 sequences are SEHNR and FQNEAQ (reference sequence). CDR3 region: CASSPYRQGAYGYTF. CDR3 nucleotide sequence: TGTGCCAGCAGCCCGTACCGACAGGGGGCCTATGGCTACACCTTC.

On this clonotype itself: A much larger clone sits a single nucleotide away, making a read error possible. The chain joins TRBV20-1 to TRBJ2-1; TRBD1 matches 9 bases. TRBJ2-7 matches the DNA end more closely, so the J call is doubtful. The CDR3 is 14 residues long. From germline, CDR1 is DFQATT and CDR2 SNEGSKA (reference sequence). This CDR3 is CSARGDRANNEQYF. The CDR3, as DNA: TGCAGTGCTAGAGGGGACAGGGCCAACAATGAGCAGTACTTC.

The sample holds a few counts of this clonotype. V is TRBV20-1 and J is TRBJ2-1, with TRBD2 matching over 11 bases. The J segment lost 9 bases and the V segment lost 1 base, leaving 14 bases of the junction unmatched. The germline V gene encodes CDR1 DFQATT and CDR2 SNEGSKA (reference sequence). The CDR3 contains 17 residues. The DNA of the CDR3 is TGCAGTGCTAGAGGCCCCCGCCAGACTAGCGGGATCCGTGAGCAGTTCTTC. Translating gives CSARGPRQTSGIREQFF.

The table lists this clonotype with a few counts. V is TRBV4-1 and J is TRBJ2-1; no definite D call. The germline CDR1 and CDR2 sequences are MGHRA and YSYEKL. The CDR3 is 13 amino acids. V was shortened by 1 base and J by 5 bases, with 6 bases between the two germline ends. The CDR3 loop reads CASSQVADNEQFF. CDR3 nucleotides: TGCGCCAGCAGCCAAGTTGCGGACAATGAGCAGTTCTTC.

This clonotype was recorded many times. The rearrangement uses TRBV12-3 or TRBV12-4 and TRBJ2-4, with D perhaps matching TRBD2 (5 bases). The V end lost 3 bases, the J end lost 1 base, and 19 bases lay between the germline ends. The CDR3 has 18 amino acids. The CDR3: CASSLRARLGEAKNIQYF. The CDR3 DNA follows: TGTGCCAGCAGTTTGAGGGCCCGCCTCGGGGAGGCCAAAAACATTCAGTACTTC.

This clonotype appeared a few times. This could be a read error, since a much larger clone is one nucleotide away. Since no conserved phenylalanine or tryptophan closes the CDR3, a read error is the likely cause. DNA of the CDR3: TGTGCCAGCAGTTCCGAAGGAGGGAACACTGAAGCTTTCCTT. Encoded protein: CASSSEGGNTEAFL. This chain uses TRBV28 with TRBJ1-1; D unclear. V lost 4 bases, J lost 1 base, and 10 bases lay in between. In germline, CDR1 is MDHEN, CDR2 SYDVKM. The CDR3 totals 14 residues.

This clonotype has a single count. The V call is TRBV6-1, the J call TRBJ2-1; TRBD2 matches 12 bases. Germline V CDR1 and CDR2: MNHNS, SASEGT. The CDR3 length is 14 residues. Losses at the gene ends were 7 bases for V and 9 bases for J; bases not matched to a gene: 7. The CDR3 here is CASKLAGGLGEQFF. CDR3 DNA sequence: TGTGCCAGCAAACTAGCGGGAGGATTAGGTGAGCAGTTCTTC.

This clonotype showed up many times. The chain uses TRBV24-1 and TRBJ2-1, with D possibly TRBD2 on 6 matching bases. The CDR3 consists of 12 residues. Germline V gene data show CDR1 as KGHDR and CDR2 as SFDVKD. Trimming took off 10 bases at V and 7 bases at J, with 13 bases between the two ends. In nucleotides, the CDR3 is TGTGCCACGGGAGAGCGGGTGAATGAGCAGTTCTTC. Protein sequence: CATGERVNEQFF.

This clonotype appeared many times. V gene TRBV3-1 combines with J gene TRBJ1-3; D unresolved. Germline CDR1 reads LGHDT; CDR2 reads YNNKEL (reference sequence). Trimming removed 3 bases from V and 0 bases from J, with 9 bases in between. The CDR3 sequence is 15 residues long. The CDR3 nucleotides are TGTGCCAGCAGCCACTCGGAAACCTCTGGAAACACCATATATTTT. Amino acids: CASSHSETSGNTIYF.

Many counts were recorded for this clonotype. The chain couples TRBV18 to TRBJ1-2; unclear D gene. CDR3 length equals 13 residues. CDR1 KGHSH and CDR2 LQKENI come from the germline V gene. The ends were cut back, 2 bases at V and 0 bases at J, with 4 bases in the middle. The CDR3 DNA follows: TGTGCCAGCTCACCAGAGCCTAACTATGGCTACACCTTC. Amino acids: CASSPEPNYGYTF.

This chain links TRBV20-1 with TRBJ2-3, with a tentative D call TRBD2 (5 bases). Germline-derived CDR1 and CDR2 are DFQATT and SNEGSKA (reference sequence). The CDR3 runs to 14 residues. Trimming removed 1 base at V and 4 bases at J, with 12 bases between. CDR3 in DNA: TGCAGTGCTAGAGCGGGATCAGGAGCAGATACGCAGTATTTT. It encodes CSARAGSGADTQYF.

This clonotype has only a few counts. This chain uses TRBV9 with TRBJ2-1; 8 bases match TRBD1. J was trimmed by 0 bases and V by 6 bases; bases with no gene match: 2. CDR1 SGDLS and CDR2 YYNGEE come from the germline V gene. The CDR3 consists of 14 residues. The CDR3 loop is CASTTGVSYNEQFF. For the CDR3, the DNA is TGTGCCAGCACGACAGGGGTCTCCTACAATGAGCAGTTCTTC.

This clonotype occurred a few times. This chain joins TRBV4-1 and TRBJ1-5, with 7 positions matching TRBD1. This CDR3 is 14 amino acids long. Germline V lookup: CDR1 MGHRA, CDR2 YSYEKL. V shed 2 bases, J shed 4 bases, and the junction held 2 bases outside the gene matches. The CDR3 protein is CASSQPGGNQPQHF. CDR3 in DNA: TGCGCCAGCAGCCAACCAGGGGGTAATCAGCCCCAGCATTTT.

The rearrangement links TRBV10-3 to TRBJ2-3; 8 positions match TRBD2. The V gene's germline CDR1 is ENHRY and CDR2 SYGVKD. The V segment lost 8 bases and the J segment 2 bases; nucleotides outside the gene matches: 6. The CDR3 has 14 residues. The CDR3 here is CAIRPGGITDTQYF. CDR3 nucleotides: TGTGCCATCCGACCGGGAGGGATCACAGATACGCAGTATTTT.

To note about this clonotype: A much larger clone is a single base away; this may be a read error. The gene calls are TRBV28 and TRBJ2-3, with D possibly matching TRBD2 (6 bases). Trimming took off 5 bases at V and 0 bases at J, with 12 bases between the two ends. Germline V gene data show CDR1 as MDHEN and CDR2 as SYDVKM. CDR3 size: 15 residues. The CDR3 spells CASSQGGASTDTQYF. CDR3 coding DNA: TGTGCCAGCAGTCAGGGCGGGGCTAGCACAGATACGCAGTATTTT.

The chain recombines TRBV20-1 with TRBJ1-5; D not certain. The CDR3 loop spans 12 amino acids. V lost 1 base and J lost 11, with 12 bases in between. In germline, CDR1 is DFQATT, CDR2 SNEGSKA (reference sequence). CDR3 coding DNA: TGCAGTGCTAGAGGCCTAGAGGACGCCCAGCATTTT. Its translation is CSARGLEDAQHF.

This clonotype was seen many times. The V and J genes are TRBV3-1 and TRBJ2-3, with 10 bases identical to TRBD2. Germline V lookup: CDR1 LGHDT, CDR2 YNNKEL (reference sequence). The CDR3 is 16 amino acids. Trimming took 2 bases from V and 6 from J; bases not matched to a gene: 8. CDR3 amino acids: CASSQRSGRAVDTQYF. CDR3 nucleotide sequence: TGTGCCAGCAGCCAACGGAGCGGGAGGGCCGTCGATACGCAGTATTTT.

The genes are TRBV16 and TRBJ2-7; 7 bases fit TRBD2. Germline loops: CDR1 KGHSY, CDR2 FQNENV. The V and J ends lost 4 bases and 0 bases, in that order; junction bases with no gene match: 12. The CDR3 consists of 17 residues. CDR3 sequence (DNA): TGTGCCAGCAGCCCTAGGGAGGGCGGCTCTAGCTCCTACGAGCAGTACTTC. Encoded protein: CASSPREGGSSSYEQYF.

This clonotype came up many times. This rearrangement joins TRBV12-5 to TRBJ2-1; 10 bases match TRBD2. After removal of 4 bases from V and 0 bases from J, the junction contained 6 bases not matched to a gene. The CDR3 is 17 residues long. CDR1 and CDR2 (germline): LGHNT, FRNRAP. The chain's CDR3 is CASGSWTSGNSYNEQFF. In nucleotides, the CDR3 is TGTGCTAGTGGTTCCTGGACTAGCGGTAACTCCTACAATGAGCAGTTCTTC. Supplemented by reference TRBV12-5 and TRBJ2-1, the full variable domain reads DARVTQTPRHKVTEMGQEVTMRCQPILGHNTVFWYRQTMMQGLELLAYFRNRAPLDDSGMPKDRFSAEMPDATLATLKIQPSEPRDSAVYFCASGSWTSGNSYNEQFFGPGTRLTVL.

This clonotype was seen many times. This chain uses TRBV12-3 or TRBV12-4 with TRBJ1-1, with D unclear. The ends were cut back, 6 bases at V and 0 bases at J, with 11 bases in the middle. CDR3 length: 14 residues. CDR3 DNA sequence: TGTGCCAGCAGCACTATACAAGTGAACACTGAAGCTTTCTTT. Translation gives CASSTIQVNTEAFF.

This clonotype was detected many times. The rearrangement joins TRBV29-1 to TRBJ1-1, with TRBD1 as a possible D gene (5 bases). CDR3 size: 16 residues. Germline loops: CDR1 SQVTM, CDR2 ANQGSEA. V gave up 7 bases and J gave up 0 bases, with 21 bases separating them. The CDR3 sequence: CSGWPLRVGMNTEAFF. The CDR3 bases are TGCAGCGGGTGGCCGCTCAGGGTTGGCATGAACACTGAAGCTTTCTTT.

In its sample, this clonotype was seen many times. The chain combines TRBV5-8 with TRBJ1-5, with TRBD1 as a possible D gene (6 bases). CDR3 length equals 19 residues. V lost 0 bases and J lost 0, with 19 bases in between. Per germline, CDR1 SGHTS and CDR2 YDEGEE. DNA for the CDR3: TGTGCCAGCAGCTTGGAAATCTTTACAGGGAGTTATAGCAATCAGCCCCAGCATTTT. Amino acid sequence: CASSLEIFTGSYSNQPQHF.

The chain is built from TRBV3-1 and TRBJ1-1, with D maybe TRBD1 (6 bases). Trimming left V 3 bases short and J 0 bases short, with 17 bases between. The CDR3 loop spans 17 amino acids. Germline CDR1 reads LGHDT; CDR2 reads YNNKEL (reference sequence). DNA for the CDR3: TGTGCCAGCAGCCACCCGACAGGAACGAGAATGAACACTGAAGCTTTCTTT. Its protein product is CASSHPTGTRMNTEAFF.

The table lists this clonotype with many counts. The V and J genes are TRBV28 and TRBJ2-7, with D perhaps matching TRBD2 (6 bases). This CDR3 comprises 15 residues. Trimming stripped 5 bases from V and 1 base from J, with 15 bases between. Germline lookup yields CDR1 MDHEN and CDR2 SYDVKM. CDR3 residues: CASSGPGEWSYEQYF. DNA for the CDR3: TGTGCCAGCAGTGGTCCGGGGGAGTGGTCCTACGAGCAGTACTTC. The full variable domain, its missing parts supplied by reference TRBV28 and TRBJ2-7, is DVKVTQSSRYLVKRTGEKVFLECVQDMDHENMFWYRQDPGLGLRLIYFSYDVKMKEKGDIPEGYSVSREKKERFSLILESASTNQTSMYLCASSGPGEWSYEQYFGPGTRLTVT.

Remarks on this clonotype: This may come from a read error, since a much larger clone is one base off. The V and J genes are TRBV30 and TRBJ1-4; TRBD1 matches at 7 bases. CDR3 length equals 14 residues. The germline gives CDR1 GTSNPN, CDR2 SVGIG (reference sequence). The CDR3, as DNA: TGTGCCTGGAGCGACTGGACAGGAAATGAAAAACTGTCTTTT. It is translated as CAWSDWTGNEKLSF. Based on the CDR3 plus reference TRBV30 and TRBJ1-4, the full variable domain is SQTIHQWPATLVQPVGSPLSLECTVEGTSNPNLYWYRQAAGRGLQLLFYSVGIGQISSEVPQNLSASRPQDRQFILSSKKLLLSDSGFYLCAWSDWTGNEKLSFGSGTQLSVL.

J is TRBJ2-1 and V is TRBV19; TRBD1 matches 9 bases. The CDR3 has 16 residues. Germline values: CDR1 LNHDA, CDR2 SQIVND (reference sequence). V gave up 5 bases and J gave up 4 bases; unmatched junction bases: 9. CDR3 nucleotides: TGTGCCAGTAGTTCATGGACAGGGGCGGAATACAATGAGCAGTTCTTC. It translates to CASSSWTGAEYNEQFF.